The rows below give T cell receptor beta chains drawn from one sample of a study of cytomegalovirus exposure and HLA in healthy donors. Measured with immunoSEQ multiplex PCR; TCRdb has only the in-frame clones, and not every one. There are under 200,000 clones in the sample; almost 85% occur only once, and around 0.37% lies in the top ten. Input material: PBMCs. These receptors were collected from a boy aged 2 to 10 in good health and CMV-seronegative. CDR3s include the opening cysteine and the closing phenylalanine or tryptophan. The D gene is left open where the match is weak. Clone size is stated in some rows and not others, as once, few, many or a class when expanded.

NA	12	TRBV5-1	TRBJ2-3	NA	CASSLTTDTQYF	TGCGCCAGCAGCCTAACCACAGATACGCAGTATTTT
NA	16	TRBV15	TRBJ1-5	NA	CATSRGIQAVGQPQHF	TGTGCCACCAGCAGAGGCATACAGGCGGTAGGGCAGCCCCAGCATTTT
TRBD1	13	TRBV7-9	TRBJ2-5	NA	CASSPGTGETQYF	TGTGCCAGCAGCCCCGGGACAGGCGAGACCCAGTACTTC
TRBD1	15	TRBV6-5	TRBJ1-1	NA	CASSSPGTGGTEAFF	TGTGCCAGCAGTTCCCCCGGGACAGGGGGCACTGAAGCTTTCTTT
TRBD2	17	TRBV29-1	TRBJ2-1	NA	CGVEGLAVRSSYNEQFF	TGCGGCGTGGAAGGACTAGCGGTTCGAAGCTCCTACAATGAGCAGTTCTTC
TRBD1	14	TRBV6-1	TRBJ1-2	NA	CASSPQTGISGYTF	TGTGCCAGCAGTCCACAGACAGGGATAAGTGGCTACACCTTC
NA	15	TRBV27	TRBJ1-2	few	CASSLVGTGIYGYTF	TGTGCCAGCAGTTTGGTAGGAACCGGGATTTATGGCTACACCTTC
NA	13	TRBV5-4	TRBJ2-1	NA	CASSTQGWDEQFF	TGTGCCAGCAGCACACAGGGCTGGGATGAGCAGTTCTTC
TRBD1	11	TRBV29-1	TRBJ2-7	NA	CSASDVTGISF	TGCAGCGCCTCGGATGTGACAGGGATCTCCTTC
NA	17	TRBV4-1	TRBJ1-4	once	CASSQDWVGLSEEKLFF	TGCGCCAGCAGCCAAGACTGGGTCGGACTTAGCGAGGAAAAACTGTTTTTT
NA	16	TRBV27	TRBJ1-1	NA	CASSLLAPEVNTEAFF	TGTGCCAGCAGTTTATTAGCACCGGAGGTGAACACTGAAGCTTTCTTT
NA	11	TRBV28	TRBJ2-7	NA	CASSFSFEQYF	TGTGCCAGCAGTTTCTCCTTTGAGCAGTACTTC
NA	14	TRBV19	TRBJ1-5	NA	CASSIGQGNQPQHF	TGTGCCAGTAGTATCGGGCAGGGTAATCAGCCCCAGCATTTT
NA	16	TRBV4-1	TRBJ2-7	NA	CASSQVYRGSSYEQYF	TGCGCCAGCAGCCAAGTTTATAGGGGGAGCTCCTACGAGCAGTACTTC
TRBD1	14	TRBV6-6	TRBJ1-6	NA	CASSYGQADSPLHF	TGTGCCAGCAGTTACGGACAGGCTGATTCACCCCTCCACTTT
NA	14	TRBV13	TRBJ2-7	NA	CASSFTDSSYEQYF	TGTGCCAGCAGCTTTACTGACAGTTCCTACGAGCAGTACTTC
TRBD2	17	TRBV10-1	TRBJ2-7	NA	CASSGGLAGETPYEQYF	TGCGCCAGCAGTGGAGGACTAGCGGGAGAAACCCCCTACGAGCAGTACTTC
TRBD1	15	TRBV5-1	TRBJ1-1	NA	CASSPRQGMNTEAFF	TGCGCCAGCAGCCCAAGACAGGGCATGAACACTGAAGCTTTCTTT
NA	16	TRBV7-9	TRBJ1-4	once	CASRSIPGRVEEKLFF	TGTGCCAGCAGGTCCATCCCAGGGAGGGTTGAGGAAAAACTGTTTTTT
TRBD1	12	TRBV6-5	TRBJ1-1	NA	CASSQDRVGAFF	TGTGCCAGCAGCCAGGACAGGGTTGGAGCTTTCTTT
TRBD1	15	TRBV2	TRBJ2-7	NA	CASRRGTGDTYEQYF	TGTGCCAGCAGGAGGGGGACAGGGGACACCTACGAGCAGTACTTC
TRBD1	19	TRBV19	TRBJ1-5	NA	CASSTSPGTGLRSNQPQHF	TGTGCCAGTAGTACAAGTCCCGGGACAGGGTTGAGAAGCAATCAGCCCCAGCATTTT
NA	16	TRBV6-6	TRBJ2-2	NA	CASSYSKTRYTGELFF	TGTGCCAGCAGTTACTCGAAGACTAGATACACCGGGGAGCTGTTTTTT
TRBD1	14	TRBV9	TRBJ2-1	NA	CASSVQGAKNEQFF	TGTGCCAGCAGCGTCCAGGGGGCTAAGAATGAGCAGTTCTTC
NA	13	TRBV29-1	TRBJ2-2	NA	CSVVRARTGELFF	TGCAGCGTTGTCCGCGCACGGACCGGGGAGCTGTTTTTC
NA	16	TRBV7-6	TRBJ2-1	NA	CASSLRSGSSYNEQFF	TGTGCCAGCAGCTTACGGTCTGGGAGCTCCTACAATGAGCAGTTCTTC
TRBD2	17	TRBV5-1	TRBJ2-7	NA	CASSLSVAGGSSYEQYF	TGCGCCAGCAGCTTGAGTGTGGCGGGAGGGTCCTCCTACGAGCAGTACTTC
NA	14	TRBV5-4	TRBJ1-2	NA	CASSLSRGTYGYTF	TGTGCCAGCAGCTTGTCACGGGGGACCTATGGCTACACCTTC
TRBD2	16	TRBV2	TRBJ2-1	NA	CASRDGLAGSYNEQFF	TGTGCCAGCAGAGACGGACTAGCGGGCTCCTACAATGAGCAGTTCTTC
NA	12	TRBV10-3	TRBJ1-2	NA	CAISEISYGYTF	TGTGCCATCAGTGAGATCAGCTATGGCTACACCTTC
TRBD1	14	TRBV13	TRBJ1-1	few	CASSFRGRETEAFF	TGTGCCAGCAGCTTCAGGGGGCGCGAAACTGAAGCTTTCTTT
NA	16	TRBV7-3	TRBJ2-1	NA	CASSLRPGEPWDEQFF	TGTGCCAGCAGCTTAAGGCCAGGGGAACCTTGGGATGAGCAGTTCTTC
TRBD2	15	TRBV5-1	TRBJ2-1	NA	CASSLLAGVGNEQFF	TGCGCCAGCAGCTTACTAGCGGGAGTTGGGAATGAGCAGTTCTTC
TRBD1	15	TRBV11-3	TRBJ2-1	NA	CASSLLGTELNEQFF	TGTGCCAGCAGCTTACTTGGGACAGAACTCAATGAGCAGTTCTTC
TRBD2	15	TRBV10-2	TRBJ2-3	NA	CASTVGRGATDTQYF	TGCGCCAGCACGGTCGGGAGGGGGGCCACAGATACGCAGTATTTT
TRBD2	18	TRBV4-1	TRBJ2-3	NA	CASSQDRPSGRITDTQYF	TGCGCCAGCAGCCAAGATCGGCCTAGCGGGAGGATCACAGATACGCAGTATTTT
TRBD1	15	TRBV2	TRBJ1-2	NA	CASSEVTGSYSGYTF	TGTGCCAGCAGTGAAGTGACAGGGTCGTATAGTGGCTACACCTTC
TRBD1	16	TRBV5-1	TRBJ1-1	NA	CASSRNPGTENTEAFF	TGCGCCAGCAGCCGTAACCCCGGGACAGAGAACACTGAAGCTTTCTTT
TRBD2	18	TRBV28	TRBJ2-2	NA	CASSLRLAGVVRTGELFF	TGTGCCAGCAGTTTAAGACTAGCGGGAGTGGTGAGGACCGGGGAGCTGTTTTTT
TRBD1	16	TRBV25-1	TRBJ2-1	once	CASSEVKTGASNEQFF	TGTGCCAGCAGTGAGGTAAAGACAGGGGCCAGCAATGAGCAGTTCTTC
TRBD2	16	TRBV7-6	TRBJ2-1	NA	CASSPRLAGEGDEQFF	TGTGCCAGCAGCCCAAGACTAGCGGGAGAGGGTGATGAGCAGTTCTTC
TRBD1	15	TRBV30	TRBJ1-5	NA	CAWTSGTGIHQPQHF	TGTGCCTGGACATCCGGGACAGGGATCCACCAGCCCCAGCATTTT
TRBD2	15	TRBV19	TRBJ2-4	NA	CASSTSGIGKNIQYF	TGTGCCAGTAGTACTAGCGGGATAGGTAAAAACATTCAGTACTTC
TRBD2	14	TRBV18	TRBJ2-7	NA	CASSPSGTMAEQYF	TGTGCCAGCTCACCTTCCGGGACTATGGCCGAGCAGTACTTC
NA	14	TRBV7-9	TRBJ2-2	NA	CASSLQGRAGGLFF	TGTGCCAGCAGCTTACAGGGTCGGGCCGGGGGGCTGTTTTTT
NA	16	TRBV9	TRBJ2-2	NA	CASSRGTHRVGGELFF	TGTGCCAGCAGCCGAGGGACGCACAGGGTAGGCGGGGAGCTGTTTTTT
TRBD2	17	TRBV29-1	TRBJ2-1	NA	CSYGGTSGPQATNEQFF	TGCAGCTATGGGGGGACTAGCGGGCCGCAAGCTACTAATGAGCAGTTCTTC
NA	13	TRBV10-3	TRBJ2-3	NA	CAISPSGTDTQYF	TGTGCCATCAGTCCCAGTGGCACAGATACGCAGTATTTT